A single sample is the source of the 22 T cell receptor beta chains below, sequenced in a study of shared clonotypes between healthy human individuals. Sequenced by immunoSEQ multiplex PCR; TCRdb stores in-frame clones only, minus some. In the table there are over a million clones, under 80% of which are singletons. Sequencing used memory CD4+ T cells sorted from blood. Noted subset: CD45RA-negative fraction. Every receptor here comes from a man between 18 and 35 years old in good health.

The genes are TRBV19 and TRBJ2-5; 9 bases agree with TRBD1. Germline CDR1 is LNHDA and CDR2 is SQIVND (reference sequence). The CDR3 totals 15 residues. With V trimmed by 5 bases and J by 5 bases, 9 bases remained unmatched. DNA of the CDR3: TGTGCCAGTAGTCGCGGTACAGGGGGCAGGGAGACCCAGTACTTC. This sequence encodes CASSRGTGGRETQYF.

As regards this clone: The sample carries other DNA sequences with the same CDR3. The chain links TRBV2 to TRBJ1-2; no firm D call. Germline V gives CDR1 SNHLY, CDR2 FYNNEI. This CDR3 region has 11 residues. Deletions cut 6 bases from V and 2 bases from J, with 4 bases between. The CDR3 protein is CASRDNYGYTF. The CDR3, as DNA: TGTGCCAGCAGGGACAACTATGGCTACACCTTC.

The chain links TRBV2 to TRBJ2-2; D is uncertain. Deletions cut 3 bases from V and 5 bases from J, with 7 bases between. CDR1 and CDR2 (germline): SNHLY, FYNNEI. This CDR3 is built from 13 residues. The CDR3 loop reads CASSDDFTGELFF. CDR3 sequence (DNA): TGTGCCAGCAGTGATGACTTTACCGGGGAGCTGTTTTTT. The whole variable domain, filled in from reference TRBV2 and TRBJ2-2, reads EPEVTQTPSHQVTQMGQEVILRCVPISNHLYFYWYRQILGQKVEFLVSFYNNEISEKSEIFDDQFSVERPDGSNFTLKIRSTKLEDSAMYFCASSDDFTGELFFGEGSRLTVL.

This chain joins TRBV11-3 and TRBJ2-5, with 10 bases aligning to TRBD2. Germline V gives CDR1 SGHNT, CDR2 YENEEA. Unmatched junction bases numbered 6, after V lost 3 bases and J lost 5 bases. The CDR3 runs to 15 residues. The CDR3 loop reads CASSFRGSGGETQYF. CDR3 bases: TGTGCCAGCAGCTTTAGAGGTAGCGGGGGGGAGACCCAGTACTTC.

The CDR3, as DNA: TGCGCCAGCAGCCACCACTTTGACAGGGTGTATGGCTACACCTTC. It yields the protein CASSHHFDRVYGYTF. The V and J genes are TRBV4-1 and TRBJ1-2, with 7 bases lining up with TRBD1. J gave up 5 bases and V 3 bases, and 9 bases lay outside the gene matches. Germline loops: CDR1 MGHRA, CDR2 YSYEKL. The CDR3 consists of 15 residues.

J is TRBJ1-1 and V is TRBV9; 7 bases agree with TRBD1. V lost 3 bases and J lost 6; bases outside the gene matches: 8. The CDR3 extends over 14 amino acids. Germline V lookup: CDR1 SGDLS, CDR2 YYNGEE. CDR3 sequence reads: CASSDHRGIAEAFF. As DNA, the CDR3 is TGTGCCAGCAGCGACCACAGGGGAATCGCTGAAGCTTTCTTT.

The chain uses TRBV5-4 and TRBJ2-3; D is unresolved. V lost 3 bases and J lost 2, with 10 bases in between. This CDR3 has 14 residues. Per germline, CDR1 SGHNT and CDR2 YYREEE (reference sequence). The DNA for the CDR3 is TGTGCCAGCAGCTCCCGGCTCGACACAGATACGCAGTATTTT. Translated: CASSSRLDTDTQYF.

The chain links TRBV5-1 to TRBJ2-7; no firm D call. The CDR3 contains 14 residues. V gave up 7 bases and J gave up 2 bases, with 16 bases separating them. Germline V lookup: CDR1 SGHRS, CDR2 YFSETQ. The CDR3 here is CASHTEVPPYEQYF. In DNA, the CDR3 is TGCGCCAGCCACACAGAAGTTCCCCCCTACGAGCAGTACTTC.

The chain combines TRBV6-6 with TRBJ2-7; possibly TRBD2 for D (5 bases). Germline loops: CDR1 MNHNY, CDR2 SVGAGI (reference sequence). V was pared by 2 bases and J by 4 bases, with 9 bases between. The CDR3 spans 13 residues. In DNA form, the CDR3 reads TGTGCCAGCAGTTACCGGGGTCGGTACGAGCAGTACTTC. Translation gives CASSYRGRYEQYF.

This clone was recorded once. CDR3 loop: CASSLGRDVNSPLHF. DNA of the CDR3: TGTGCCAGCAGCTTAGGACGGGACGTTAATTCACCCCTCCACTTT. The chain combines TRBV11-2 with TRBJ1-6, with TRBD1 as a possible D gene (5 bases). Germline CDR1 reads SGHAT; CDR2 reads FQNNGV. The CDR3 has 15 amino acids. V shed 1 base and J shed 6 bases, with 10 bases lying between them.

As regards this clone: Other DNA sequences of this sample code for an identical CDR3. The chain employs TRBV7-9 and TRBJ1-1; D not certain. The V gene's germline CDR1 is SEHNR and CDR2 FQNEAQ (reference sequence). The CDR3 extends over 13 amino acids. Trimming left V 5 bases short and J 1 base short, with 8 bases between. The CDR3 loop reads CASSLQPNTEAFF. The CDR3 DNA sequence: TGTGCCAGCAGCCTACAGCCGAACACTGAAGCTTTCTTT.

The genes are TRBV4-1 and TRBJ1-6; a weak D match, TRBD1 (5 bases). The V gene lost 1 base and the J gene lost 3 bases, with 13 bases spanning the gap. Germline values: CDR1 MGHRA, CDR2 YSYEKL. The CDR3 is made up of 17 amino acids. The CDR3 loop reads CASSQVRGGDYNSPLHF. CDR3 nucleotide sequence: TGCGCCAGCAGCCAAGTTCGGGGGGGAGACTATAATTCACCCCTCCACTTT.

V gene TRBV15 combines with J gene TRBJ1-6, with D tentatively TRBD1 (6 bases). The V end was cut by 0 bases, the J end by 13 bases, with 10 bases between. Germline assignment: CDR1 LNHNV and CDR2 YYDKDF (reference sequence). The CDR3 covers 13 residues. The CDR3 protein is CATSREGGGPLHF. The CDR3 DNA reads TGTGCCACCAGCAGAGAGGGAGGGGGGCCCCTCCACTTT.

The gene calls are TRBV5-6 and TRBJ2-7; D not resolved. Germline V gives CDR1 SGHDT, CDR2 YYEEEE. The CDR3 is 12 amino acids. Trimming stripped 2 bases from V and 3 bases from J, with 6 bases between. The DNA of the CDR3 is TGTGCCAGCAGCTTTGGCAGCTACGAGCAGTACTTC. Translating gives CASSFGSYEQYF.

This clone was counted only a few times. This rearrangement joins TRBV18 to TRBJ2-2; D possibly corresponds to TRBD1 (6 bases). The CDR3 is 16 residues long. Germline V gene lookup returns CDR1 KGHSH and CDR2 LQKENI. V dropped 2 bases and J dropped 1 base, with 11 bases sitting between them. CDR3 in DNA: TGTGCCAGCTCACCAATTCGGACAGAGAACACCGGGGAGCTGTTTTTT. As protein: CASSPIRTENTGELFF.

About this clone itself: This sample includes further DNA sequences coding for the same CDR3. In nucleotides, the CDR3 is TGCGCCAGCAGCCTGTCCGGGACAAAAGAGACCCAGTACTTC. Encoded protein: CASSLSGTKETQYF. The rearrangement joins TRBV5-1 to TRBJ2-5; D may be TRBD1 (6 bases). Germline V lookup: CDR1 SGHRS, CDR2 YFSETQ. The V and J ends lost 4 bases and 3 bases respectively, with 13 bases between them. This CDR3 has 14 amino acids. Full variable domain (rest looked up from reference TRBV5-1 and TRBJ2-5): KAGVTQTPRYLIKTRGQQVTLSCSPISGHRSVSWYQQTPGQGLQFLFEYFSETQRNKGNFPGRFSGRQFSNSRSEMNVSTLELGDSALYLCASSLSGTKETQYFGPGTRLLVL.

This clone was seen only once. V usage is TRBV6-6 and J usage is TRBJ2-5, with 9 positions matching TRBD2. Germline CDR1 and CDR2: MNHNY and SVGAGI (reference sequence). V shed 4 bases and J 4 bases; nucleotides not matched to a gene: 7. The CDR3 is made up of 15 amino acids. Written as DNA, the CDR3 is TGTGCCAGCAGTTCTGTTAATAGCGGGAGAGAGACCCAGTACTTC. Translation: CASSSVNSGRETQYF.

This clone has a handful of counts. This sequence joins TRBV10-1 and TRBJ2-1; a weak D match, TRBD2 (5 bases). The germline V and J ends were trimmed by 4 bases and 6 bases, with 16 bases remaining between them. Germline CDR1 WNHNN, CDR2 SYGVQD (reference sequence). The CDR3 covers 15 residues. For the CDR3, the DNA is TGCGCCAGCAGTGGAATCGGGGTCACCCTCAATGAGCAGTTCTTC. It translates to CASSGIGVTLNEQFF.

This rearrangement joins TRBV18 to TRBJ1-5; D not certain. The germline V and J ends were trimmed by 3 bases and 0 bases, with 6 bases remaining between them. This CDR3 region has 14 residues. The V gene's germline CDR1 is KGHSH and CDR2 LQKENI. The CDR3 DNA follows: TGTGCCAGCTCACCCGTAGATAGCAATCAGCCCCAGCATTTT. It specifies CASSPVDSNQPQHF.

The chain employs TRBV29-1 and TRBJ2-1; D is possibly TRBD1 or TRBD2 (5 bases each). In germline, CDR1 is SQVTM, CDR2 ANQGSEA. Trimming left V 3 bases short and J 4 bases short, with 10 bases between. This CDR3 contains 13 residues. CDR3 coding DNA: TGCAGCGTTGAGAGGGACCGATACAATGAGCAGTTCTTC. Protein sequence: CSVERDRYNEQFF.

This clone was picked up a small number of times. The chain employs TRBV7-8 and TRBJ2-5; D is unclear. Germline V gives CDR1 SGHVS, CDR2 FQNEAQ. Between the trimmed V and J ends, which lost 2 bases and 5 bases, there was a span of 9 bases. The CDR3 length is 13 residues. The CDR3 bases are TGTGCCAGCAGCTTATACCTCGACGAGACCCAGTACTTC. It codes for CASSLYLDETQYF.

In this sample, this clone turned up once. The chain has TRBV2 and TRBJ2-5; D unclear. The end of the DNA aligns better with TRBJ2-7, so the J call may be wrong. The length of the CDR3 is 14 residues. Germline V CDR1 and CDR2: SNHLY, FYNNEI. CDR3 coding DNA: TGTGCCAGCAAAGCTGAGGTCTGGATCTACGAGCAGTACTTC. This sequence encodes CASKAEVWIYEQYF.